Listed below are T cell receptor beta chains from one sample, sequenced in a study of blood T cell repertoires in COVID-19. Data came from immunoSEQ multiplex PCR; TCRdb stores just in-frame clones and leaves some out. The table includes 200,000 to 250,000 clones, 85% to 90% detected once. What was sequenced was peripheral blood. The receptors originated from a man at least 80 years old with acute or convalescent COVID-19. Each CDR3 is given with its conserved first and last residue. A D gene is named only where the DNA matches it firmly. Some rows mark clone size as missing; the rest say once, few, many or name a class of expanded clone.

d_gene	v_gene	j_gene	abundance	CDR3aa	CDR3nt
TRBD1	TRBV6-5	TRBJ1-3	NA	CASRTGTASGNTIYF	TGTGCCAGCAGGACCGGGACAGCCTCTGGAAACACCATATATTTT
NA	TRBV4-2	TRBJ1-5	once	CASSQAEGTDQPQHF	TGTGCCAGCAGCCAAGCGGAGGGCACTGATCAGCCCCAGCATTTT
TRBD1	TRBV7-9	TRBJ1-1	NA	CASSPQGQRNTEAFF	TGTGCCAGCAGCCCCCAGGGACAGAGAAACACTGAAGCTTTCTTT
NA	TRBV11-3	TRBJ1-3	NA	CASSPKEKGNTIYF	TGTGCCAGCAGCCCTAAAGAGAAAGGAAACACCATATATTTT
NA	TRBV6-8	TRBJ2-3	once	CASSQDSNGGTDTQYF	TGTGCCAGCAGCCAGGACTCCAACGGGGGCACAGATACGCAGTATTTT
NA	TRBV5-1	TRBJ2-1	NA	CASSPGGYQYNEQFF	TGCGCCAGCAGCCCCGGGGGTTACCAATACAATGAGCAGTTCTTC
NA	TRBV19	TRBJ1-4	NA	CASNAGLPVGEKLFF	TGTGCCAGTAATGCGGGCCTCCCTGTCGGTGAAAAACTGTTTTTT
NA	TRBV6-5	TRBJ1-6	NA	CASSPTGSSPLHF	TGTGCCAGCAGCCCAACAGGGTCTTCACCCCTCCACTTT
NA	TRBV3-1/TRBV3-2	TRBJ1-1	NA	CASRPTGSGTEAFF	TGTGCCAGCAGACCAACAGGGTCGGGCACTGAAGCTTTCTTT
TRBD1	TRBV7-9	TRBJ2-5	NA	CASSLGDRALETQYF	TGTGCCAGCAGCCTAGGGGACAGGGCCTTGGAGACCCAGTACTTC
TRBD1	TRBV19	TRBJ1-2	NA	CASSSWTGAENGYTF	TGTGCCAGTAGTAGCTGGACAGGGGCGGAAAATGGCTACACCTTC
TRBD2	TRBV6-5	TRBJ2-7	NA	CASSYESGLAREQYF	TGTGCCAGCAGTTACGAGTCGGGACTAGCGCGAGAGCAGTACTTC
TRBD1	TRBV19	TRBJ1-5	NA	CASSTSTGTRNQPQHF	TGTGCCAGTAGTACTTCGACAGGGACGCGCAATCAGCCCCAGCATTTT
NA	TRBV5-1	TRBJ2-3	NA	CASSSYRGTDTQYF	TGCGCCAGCAGCTCATACAGGGGCACAGATACGCAGTATTTT
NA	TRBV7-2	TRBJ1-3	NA	CASSPTGGETRNTIYF	TGTGCCAGCAGCCCAACGGGGGGCGAGACCCGAAACACCATATATTTT
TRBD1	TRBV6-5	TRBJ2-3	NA	CASSRQGLKDTQYF	TGTGCCAGCAGCCGACAGGGGCTCAAGGATACGCAGTATTTT
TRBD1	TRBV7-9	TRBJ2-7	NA	CASSFGRDSYEQYF	TGTGCCAGCAGCTTTGGACGGGACAGCTACGAGCAGTACTTC
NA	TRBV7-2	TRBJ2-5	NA	CASTANRVQTQYF	TGTGCCAGCACCGCAAACAGGGTACAGACCCAGTACTTC
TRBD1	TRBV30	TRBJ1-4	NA	CAWTAKGQGASNEKLFF	TGTGCCTGGACCGCCAAGGGACAGGGGGCGTCTAATGAAAAACTGTTTTTT
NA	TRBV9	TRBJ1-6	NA	CASSVEGNSPLHF	TGTGCCAGCAGCGTAGAGGGGAATTCACCCCTCCACTTT
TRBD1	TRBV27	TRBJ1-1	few	CASSQRQGMTEAFF	TGTGCCAGCAGTCAGAGACAGGGTATGACTGAAGCTTTCTTT
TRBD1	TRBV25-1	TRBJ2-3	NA	CASSARGTGGIDTQYF	TGTGCCAGCAGTGCTCGCGGGACAGGGGGAATCGATACGCAGTATTTT